A single sample is the source of the 6 T cell receptor beta chains below, sequenced in a study of cytomegalovirus exposure and HLA in healthy donors. PCR employed 60 Vbeta and 13 Jbeta primers. TCRdb keeps only in-frame clones here, not all; method: immunoSEQ multiplex PCR. This sample contains some 110,000 clones. The sequencing sample was made of PBMCs. The receptor source for this set is a young man in good health and CMV-seronegative.

The chain couples TRBV5-1 to TRBJ2-7; D uncertain. The CDR3 spans 14 residues. Germline V gene data show CDR1 as SGHRS and CDR2 as YFSETQ. Trimming took off 5 bases at V and 1 base at J, with 13 bases between the two ends. The CDR3 is CASSQTTYSYEQYF. CDR3 in DNA: TGCGCCAGCAGTCAAACTACCTATTCCTACGAGCAGTACTTC.

J is TRBJ2-7 and V is TRBV6-1; the match to TRBD1 covers 7 bases. This CDR3 has 14 amino acids. V shed 1 base and J 2 bases; nucleotides not matched to a gene: 2. Per the germline V gene, CDR1 is MNHNS and CDR2 is SASEGT. Written as DNA, the CDR3 is TGTGCCAGCAGTGAAGTGGACAGGCCCTACGAGCAGTACTTC. Its protein is CASSEVDRPYEQYF.

The chain has TRBV7-7 and TRBJ2-5; tentatively, D is TRBD2 (7 bases). V was clipped by 1 base and J by 2 bases, with 17 bases between them. The CDR3 consists of 17 residues. Germline loops: CDR1 SSHAT, CDR2 FNYEAQ (reference sequence). The CDR3 protein is CASSLEQGGYQQETQYF. CDR3 DNA: TGTGCCAGCAGCTTAGAACAGGGAGGGTATCAACAAGAGACCCAGTACTTC.

The chain carries TRBV7-2 and TRBJ2-7, with 11 bases that match TRBD1. V lost 3 bases and J lost 2; bases outside the gene matches: 3. The germline gives CDR1 SGHTA, CDR2 FQGNSA. The CDR3 consists of 15 residues. CDR3 region: CASSFRTGGPYEQYF. Written as DNA, the CDR3 is TGTGCCAGCAGCTTTCGGACAGGGGGCCCCTACGAGCAGTACTTC. The full variable domain, completed using reference TRBV7-2 and TRBJ2-7, is GAGVSQSPSNKVTEKGKDVELRCDPISGHTALYWYRQSLGQGLEFLIYFQGNSAPDKSGLPSDRFSAERTGGSVSTLTIQRTQQEDSAVYLCASSFRTGGPYEQYFGPGTRLTVT.

The chain has TRBV15 and TRBJ2-3; tentatively, D is TRBD1 (7 bases). V was pared by 0 bases and J by 6 bases, with 19 bases between. The germline V gene encodes CDR1 LNHNV and CDR2 YYDKDF (reference sequence). The CDR3 has 17 amino acids. The CDR3 DNA follows: TGTGCCACCAGCAGAGATACCGCCAGGGGGGCATCCGATACGCAGTATTTT. Translating gives CATSRDTARGASDTQYF. Full variable domain (outside the CDR3, taken from reference TRBV15 and TRBJ2-3): DAMVIQNPRYQVTQFGKPVTLSCSQTLNHNVMYWYQQKSSQAPKLLFHYYDKDFNNEADTPDNFQSRRPNTSFCFLDIRSPGLGDTAMYLCATSRDTARGASDTQYFGPGTRLTVL.

This chain uses TRBV19 with TRBJ1-1; no firm D call. The length of the CDR3 is 15 residues. Germline V lookup: CDR1 LNHDA, CDR2 SQIVND (reference sequence). The V and J ends lost 1 base and 5 bases respectively, with 14 bases between them. The DNA for the CDR3 is TGTGCCAGTAGTATAGGTAGCGGGCTATGGACTGAAGCTTTCTTT. It is translated as CASSIGSGLWTEAFF. Full variable domain (outside the CDR3, taken from reference TRBV19 and TRBJ1-1): DGGITQSPKYLFRKEGQNVTLSCEQNLNHDAMYWYRQDPGQGLRLIYYSQIVNDFQKGDIAEGYSVSREKKESFPLTVTSAQKNPTAFYLCASSIGSGLWTEAFFGQGTRLTVV.